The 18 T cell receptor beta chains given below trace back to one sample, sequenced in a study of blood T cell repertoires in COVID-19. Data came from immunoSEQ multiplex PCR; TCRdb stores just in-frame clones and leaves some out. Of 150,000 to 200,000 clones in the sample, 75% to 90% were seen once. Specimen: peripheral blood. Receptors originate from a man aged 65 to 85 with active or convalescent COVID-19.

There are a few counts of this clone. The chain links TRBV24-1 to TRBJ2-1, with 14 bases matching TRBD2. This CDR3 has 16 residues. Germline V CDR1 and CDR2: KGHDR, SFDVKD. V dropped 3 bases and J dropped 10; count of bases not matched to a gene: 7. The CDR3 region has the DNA TGTGCCACCAGTGATACGGGACTAGCGGGAGCCCGGGAGCAGTTCTTC. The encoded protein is CATSDTGLAGAREQFF.

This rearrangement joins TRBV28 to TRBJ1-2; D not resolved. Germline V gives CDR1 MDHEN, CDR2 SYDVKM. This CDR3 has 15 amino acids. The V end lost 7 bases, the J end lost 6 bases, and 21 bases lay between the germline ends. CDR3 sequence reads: CASTLGEGIENGYTF. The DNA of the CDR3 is TGTGCCAGCACCCTCGGCGAGGGAATCGAGAATGGCTACACCTTC.

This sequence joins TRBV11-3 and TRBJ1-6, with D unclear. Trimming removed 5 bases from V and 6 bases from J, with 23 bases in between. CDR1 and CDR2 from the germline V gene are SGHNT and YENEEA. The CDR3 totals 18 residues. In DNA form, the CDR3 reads TGTGCCAGCAGCCCCTCAGGTCAAGGTCACCGTTTTAATTCACCCCTCCACTTT. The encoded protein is CASSPSGQGHRFNSPLHF.

CDR3 nucleotides: TGTGCCATCAGTCCCAGGACTGGTAGCACAGATACGCAGTATTTT. It specifies CAISPRTGSTDTQYF. The gene calls are TRBV10-3 and TRBJ2-3; D perhaps matches TRBD2 (5 bases). The CDR3 covers 15 residues. With 5 bases removed from V and 0 bases from J, the gap between germline ends came to 12 bases. Germline V gene data show CDR1 as ENHRY and CDR2 as SYGVKD.

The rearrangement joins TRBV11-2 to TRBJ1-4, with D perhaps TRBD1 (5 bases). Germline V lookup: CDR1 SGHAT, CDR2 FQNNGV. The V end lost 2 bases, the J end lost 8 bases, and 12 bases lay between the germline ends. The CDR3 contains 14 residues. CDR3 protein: CASSLSQGPEKLFF. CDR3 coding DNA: TGTGCCAGCAGCTTAAGCCAGGGCCCCGAAAAACTGTTTTTT.

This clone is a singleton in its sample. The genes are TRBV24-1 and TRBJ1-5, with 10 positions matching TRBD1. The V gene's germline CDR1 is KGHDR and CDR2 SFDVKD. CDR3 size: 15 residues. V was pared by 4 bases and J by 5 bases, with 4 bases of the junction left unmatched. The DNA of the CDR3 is TGTGCCACCAGTGAGGCGGGACAGGGGTATCAGCCCCAGCATTTT. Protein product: CATSEAGQGYQPQHF.

The CDR3 loop reads CASSLAGTDNQPQHF. In DNA form, the CDR3 reads TGTGCCAGCAGCTTAGCCGGGACAGATAATCAGCCCCAGCATTTT. The rearrangement joins TRBV7-9 to TRBJ1-5; 7 positions match TRBD1. CDR1 and CDR2 (germline): SEHNR, FQNEAQ (reference sequence). V dropped 0 bases and J dropped 4; count of bases not matched to a gene: 3. This CDR3 is 15 amino acids long.

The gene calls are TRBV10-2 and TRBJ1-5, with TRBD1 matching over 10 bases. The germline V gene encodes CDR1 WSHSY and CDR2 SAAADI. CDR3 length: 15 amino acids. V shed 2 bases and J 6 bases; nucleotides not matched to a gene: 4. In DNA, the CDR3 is TGCGCCAGCAGTGAGGACAGGGGGCGCAGTCAGCCCCAGCATTTT. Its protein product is CASSEDRGRSQPQHF.

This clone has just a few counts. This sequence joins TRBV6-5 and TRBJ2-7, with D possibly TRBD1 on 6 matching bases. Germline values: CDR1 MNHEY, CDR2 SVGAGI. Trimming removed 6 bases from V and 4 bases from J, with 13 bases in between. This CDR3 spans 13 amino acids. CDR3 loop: CASSLLGAYEQYF. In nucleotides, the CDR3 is TGTGCCAGCAGCTTATTGGGGGCTTACGAGCAGTACTTC.

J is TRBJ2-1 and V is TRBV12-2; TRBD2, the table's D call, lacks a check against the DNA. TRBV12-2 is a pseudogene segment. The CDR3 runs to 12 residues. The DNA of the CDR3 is TGTGCAAGTCGCTTAGAGAGATGTGAGCAGTTCTTC. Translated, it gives CASRLERCEQFF.

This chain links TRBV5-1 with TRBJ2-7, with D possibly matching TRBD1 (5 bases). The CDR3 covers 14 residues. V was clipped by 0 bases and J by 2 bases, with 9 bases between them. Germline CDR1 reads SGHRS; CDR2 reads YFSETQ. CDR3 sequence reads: CASSLVQGAYEQYF. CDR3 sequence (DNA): TGCGCCAGCAGCTTGGTGCAGGGTGCCTACGAGCAGTACTTC.

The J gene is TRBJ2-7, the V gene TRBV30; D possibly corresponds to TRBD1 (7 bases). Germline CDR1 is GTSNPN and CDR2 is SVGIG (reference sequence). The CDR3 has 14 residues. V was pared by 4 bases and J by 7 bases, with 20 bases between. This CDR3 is CAWTFQGGGWEQYF. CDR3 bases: TGTGCCTGGACCTTCCAGGGGGGTGGATGGGAGCAGTACTTC.

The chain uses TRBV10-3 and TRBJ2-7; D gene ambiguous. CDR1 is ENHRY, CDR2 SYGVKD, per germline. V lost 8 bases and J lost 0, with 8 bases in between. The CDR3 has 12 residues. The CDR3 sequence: CAISETSYEQYF. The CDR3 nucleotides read TGTGCCATCTCGGAGACCTCCTACGAGCAGTACTTC.

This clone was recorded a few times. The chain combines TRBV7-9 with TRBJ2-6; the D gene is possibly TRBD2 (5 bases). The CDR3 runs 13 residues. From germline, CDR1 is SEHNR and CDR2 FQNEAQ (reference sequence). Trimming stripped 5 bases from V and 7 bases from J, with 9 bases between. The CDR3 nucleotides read TGTGCCAGCAGCCTAGGACTTGCCAACGTCCTGACTTTC. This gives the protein CASSLGLANVLTF.

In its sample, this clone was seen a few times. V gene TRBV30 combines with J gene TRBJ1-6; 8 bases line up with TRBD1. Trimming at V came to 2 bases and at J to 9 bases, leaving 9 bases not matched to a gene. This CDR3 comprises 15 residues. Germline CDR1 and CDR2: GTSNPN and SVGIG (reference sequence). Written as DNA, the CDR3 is TGTGCCTGGAGTACTGGACAGGGCAGGAGTTCACCCCTCCACTTT. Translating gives CAWSTGQGRSSPLHF.

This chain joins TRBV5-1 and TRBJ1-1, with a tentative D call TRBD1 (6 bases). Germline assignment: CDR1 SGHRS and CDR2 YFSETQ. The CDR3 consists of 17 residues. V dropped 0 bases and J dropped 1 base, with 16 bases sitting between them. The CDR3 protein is CASSLGAGGARNTEAFF. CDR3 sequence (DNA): TGCGCCAGCAGCTTGGGTGCGGGGGGCGCTCGGAACACTGAAGCTTTCTTT. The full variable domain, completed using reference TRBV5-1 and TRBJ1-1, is KAGVTQTPRYLIKTRGQQVTLSCSPISGHRSVSWYQQTPGQGLQFLFEYFSETQRNKGNFPGRFSGRQFSNSRSEMNVSTLELGDSALYLCASSLGAGGARNTEAFFGQGTRLTVV.

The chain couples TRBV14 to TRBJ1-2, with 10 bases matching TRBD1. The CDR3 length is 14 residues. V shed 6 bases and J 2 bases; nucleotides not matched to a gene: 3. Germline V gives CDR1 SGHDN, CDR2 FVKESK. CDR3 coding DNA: TGTGCCAGCAGGAGGACAGGGGGAAACTATGGCTACACCTTC. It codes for CASRRTGGNYGYTF.

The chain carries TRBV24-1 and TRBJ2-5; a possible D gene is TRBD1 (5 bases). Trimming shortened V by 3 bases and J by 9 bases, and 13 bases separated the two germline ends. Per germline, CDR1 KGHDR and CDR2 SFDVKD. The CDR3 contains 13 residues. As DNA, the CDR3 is TGTGCCACCAGTGATGGGCACATGGGGCCCCAGTACTTC. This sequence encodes CATSDGHMGPQYF.